The 5 T cell receptor beta chains listed next were all sequenced from one sample in a study of blood T cell repertoires in COVID-19. TCRdb's table, derived via immunoSEQ multiplex PCR, lists solely in-frame clones and lacks some. The table lists roughly 300,000 clones, approximately 89% of them singletons. The sample comprised peripheral blood. The receptors stem from a woman aged 30 to 39 with COVID-19, enrolled during active disease.

CDR3: CASSPWTVNTEAFF. The DNA of the CDR3 is TGTGCCAGCAGCCCCTGGACAGTGAACACTGAAGCTTTCTTT. The chain carries TRBV5-4 and TRBJ1-1, with a possible D match to TRBD1 (6 bases). The CDR3 is 14 residues long. V dropped 4 bases and J dropped 0 bases, with 10 bases sitting between them. Germline assignment: CDR1 SGHNT and CDR2 YYREEE (reference sequence).

The V gene is TRBV30, the J gene TRBJ2-5, with 10 bases lining up with TRBD2. V shed 3 bases, J shed 5 bases, and the junction held 9 bases outside the gene matches. The length of the CDR3 is 15 residues. Germline V gene lookup returns CDR1 GTSNPN and CDR2 SVGIG (reference sequence). CDR3 DNA sequence: TGTGCCTGGAGGAGGACTAGCGGAGTGGGGGAGACCCAGTACTTC. This codes for CAWRRTSGVGETQYF.

This chain links TRBV2 with TRBJ1-1; perhaps TRBD1 as D (5 bases). In germline, CDR1 is SNHLY, CDR2 FYNNEI. The ends were cut back, 7 bases at V and 2 bases at J, with 14 bases in the middle. This CDR3 is built from 14 residues. The CDR3 sequence: CASTQRQGNTEAFF. CDR3 DNA sequence: TGTGCCAGCACCCAAAGGCAGGGTAACACTGAAGCTTTCTTT.

The J gene is TRBJ2-2, the V gene TRBV6-5; 7 bases align to TRBD1. V lost 4 bases and J lost 5; bases outside the gene matches: 10. The germline gives CDR1 MNHEY, CDR2 SVGAGI. The CDR3 runs to 16 residues. Written as DNA, the CDR3 is TGTGCCAGCAGTTCCCCGACAGGGATCTTGACCGGGGAGCTGTTTTTT. As protein: CASSSPTGILTGELFF.

V is TRBV7-9 and J is TRBJ2-1; D is possibly TRBD2 (5 bases). The germline gives CDR1 SEHNR, CDR2 FQNEAQ (reference sequence). V was cut by 5 bases and J by 4 bases, with 15 bases left in between. The CDR3 sequence is 15 residues long. The CDR3 loop is CASSPFVGVYNEQFF. CDR3 DNA sequence: TGTGCCAGCAGCCCCTTCGTGGGAGTATACAATGAGCAGTTCTTC.